This TCR beta chain came from a study of T cells in Graves' hyperthyroidism and ophthalmopathy. Overall study findings and caveats: Researchers found most expanded thyroid clonotypes above 0.001 in blood as well.

The CDR3 is 15 residues long. Germline CDR1 and CDR2: MGHRA and YSYEKL. Between the trimmed V and J ends, which lost 2 bases and 6 bases, there was a span of 15 bases. Amplification targeted TCR beta CDR3 regions from RNA transcripts. The TCR CDR3 first-round RT-PCR relied on the HTBI primer set. TCRdb redid the calling of the multiplex PCR reads with MiXCR, one entry per CDR3 protein. The table includes hundreds of thousands of distinct CDR3 sequences, roughly 15% detected once. This clonotype has ten or more counts. Its antigen remains unknown. Stable disease denoted Graves' hyperthyroidism without ophthalmopathy progression within 18 months.

The chain links TRBV4-1 to TRBJ2-3; no definite D call. The specimen was blood. The receptor comes from a woman aged 18-29 years with Graves' hyperthyroidism. The CDR3 spells CASSQIISPADTQYF. As DNA, the CDR3 is TGCGCCAGCAGCCAAATCATTAGCCCTGCCGATACGCAGTATTTT.